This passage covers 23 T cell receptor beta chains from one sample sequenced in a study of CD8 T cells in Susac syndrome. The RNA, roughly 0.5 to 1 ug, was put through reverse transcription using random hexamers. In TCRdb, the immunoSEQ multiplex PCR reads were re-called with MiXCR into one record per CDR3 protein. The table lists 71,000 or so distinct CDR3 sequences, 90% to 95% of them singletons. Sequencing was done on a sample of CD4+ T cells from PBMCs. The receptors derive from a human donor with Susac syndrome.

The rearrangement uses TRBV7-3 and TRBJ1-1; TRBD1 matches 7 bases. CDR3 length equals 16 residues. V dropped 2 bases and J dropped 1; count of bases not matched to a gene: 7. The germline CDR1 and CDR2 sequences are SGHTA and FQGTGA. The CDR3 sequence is CASSLLARGPNTEAFF. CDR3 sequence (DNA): TGTGCCAGCAGCTTACTCGCTAGGGGGCCGAACACTGAAGCTTTCTTT.

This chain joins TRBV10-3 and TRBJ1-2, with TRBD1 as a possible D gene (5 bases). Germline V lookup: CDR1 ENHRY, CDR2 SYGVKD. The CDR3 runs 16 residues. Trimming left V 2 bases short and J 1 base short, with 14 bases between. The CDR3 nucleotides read TGTGCCATCAGTGAGGGTTTAGGACAAGTTAACTATGGCTACACCTTC. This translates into CAISEGLGQVNYGYTF.

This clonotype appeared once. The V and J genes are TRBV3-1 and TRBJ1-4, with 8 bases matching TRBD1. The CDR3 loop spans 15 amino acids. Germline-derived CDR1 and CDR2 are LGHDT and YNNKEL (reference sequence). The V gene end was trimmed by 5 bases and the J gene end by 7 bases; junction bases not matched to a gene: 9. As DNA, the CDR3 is TGTGCCAGCAGCTCGTGGACAGGGCCGGGTGAAAAACTGTTTTTT. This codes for CASSSWTGPGEKLFF. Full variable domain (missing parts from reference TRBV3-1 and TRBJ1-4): DTAVSQTPKYLVTQMGNDKSIKCEQNLGHDTMYWYKQDSKKFLKIMFSYNNKELIINETVPNRFSPKSPDKAHLNLHINSLELGDSAVYFCASSSWTGPGEKLFFGSGTQLSVL.

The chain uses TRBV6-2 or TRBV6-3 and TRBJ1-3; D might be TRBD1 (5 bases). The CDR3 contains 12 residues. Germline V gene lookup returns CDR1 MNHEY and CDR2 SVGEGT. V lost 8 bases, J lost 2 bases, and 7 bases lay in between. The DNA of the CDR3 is TGTGCCAGCTGGGGGACTGGAAACACCATATATTTT. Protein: CASWGTGNTIYF.

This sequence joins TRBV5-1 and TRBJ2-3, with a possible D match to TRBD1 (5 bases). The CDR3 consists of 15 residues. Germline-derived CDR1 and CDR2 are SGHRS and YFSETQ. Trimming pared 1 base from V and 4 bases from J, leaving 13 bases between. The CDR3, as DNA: TGCGCCAGCAGCTTGAGGGGCCTGATGGCAGATACGCAGTATTTT. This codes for CASSLRGLMADTQYF. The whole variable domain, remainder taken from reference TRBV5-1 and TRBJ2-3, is KAGVTQTPRYLIKTRGQQVTLSCSPISGHRSVSWYQQTPGQGLQFLFEYFSETQRNKGNFPGRFSGRQFSNSRSEMNVSTLELGDSALYLCASSLRGLMADTQYFGPGTRLTVL.

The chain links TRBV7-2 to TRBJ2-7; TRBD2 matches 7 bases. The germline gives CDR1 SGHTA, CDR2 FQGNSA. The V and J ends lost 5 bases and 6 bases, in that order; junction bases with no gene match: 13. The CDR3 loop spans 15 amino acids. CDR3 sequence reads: CASSPPGLGFAEQYF. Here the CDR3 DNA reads TGTGCCAGCAGCCCCCCCGGACTAGGGTTCGCCGAGCAGTACTTC.

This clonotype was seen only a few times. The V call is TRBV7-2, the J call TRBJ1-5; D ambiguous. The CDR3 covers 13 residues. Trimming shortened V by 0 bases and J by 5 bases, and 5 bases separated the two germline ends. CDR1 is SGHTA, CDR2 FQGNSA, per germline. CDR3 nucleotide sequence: TGTGCCAGCAGCTTAGCGCTTGATCAGCCCCAGCATTTT. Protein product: CASSLALDQPQHF.

The CDR3 loop reads CASSPVQVGSYNEQFF. CDR3 DNA sequence: TGTGCCAGCTCACCAGTACAGGTGGGCTCCTACAATGAGCAGTTCTTC. This rearrangement joins TRBV18 to TRBJ2-1; perhaps TRBD1 as D (5 bases). There are 16 residues in the CDR3. The V end was cut by 2 bases, the J end by 0 bases, with 11 bases between. The germline CDR1 and CDR2 sequences are KGHSH and LQKENI.

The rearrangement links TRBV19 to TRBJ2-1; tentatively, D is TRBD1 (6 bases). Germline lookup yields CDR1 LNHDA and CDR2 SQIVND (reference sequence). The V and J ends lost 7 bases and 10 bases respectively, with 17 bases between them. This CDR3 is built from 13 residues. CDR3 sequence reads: CASKIDPGTEQFF. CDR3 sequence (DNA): TGTGCCAGTAAAATCGATCCCGGGACAGAGCAGTTCTTC.

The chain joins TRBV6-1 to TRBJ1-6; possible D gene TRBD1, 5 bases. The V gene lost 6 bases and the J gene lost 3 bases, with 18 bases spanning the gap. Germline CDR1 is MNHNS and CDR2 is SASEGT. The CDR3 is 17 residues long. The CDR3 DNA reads TGTGCCAGCAGCTCCAGCAGGGTTGTGAACTATAATTCACCCCTCCACTTT. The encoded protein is CASSSSRVVNYNSPLHF.

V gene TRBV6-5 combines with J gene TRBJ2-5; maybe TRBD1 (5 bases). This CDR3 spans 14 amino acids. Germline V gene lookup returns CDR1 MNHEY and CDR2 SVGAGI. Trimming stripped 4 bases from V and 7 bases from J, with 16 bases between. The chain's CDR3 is CASSSAPGYGTQYF. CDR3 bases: TGTGCCAGCAGTTCAGCCCCAGGGTATGGGACCCAGTACTTC.

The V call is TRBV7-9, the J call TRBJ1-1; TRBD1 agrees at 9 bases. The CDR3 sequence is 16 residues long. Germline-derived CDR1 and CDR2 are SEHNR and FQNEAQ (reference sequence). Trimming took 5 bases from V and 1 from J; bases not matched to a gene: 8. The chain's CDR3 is CASSPGGTGPNTEAFF. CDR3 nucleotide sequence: TGTGCCAGCAGCCCCGGTGGGACAGGGCCGAACACTGAAGCTTTCTTT.

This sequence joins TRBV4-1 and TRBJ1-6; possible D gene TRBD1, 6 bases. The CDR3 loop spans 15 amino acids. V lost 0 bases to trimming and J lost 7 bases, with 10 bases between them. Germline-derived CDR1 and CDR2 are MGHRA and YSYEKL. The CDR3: CASSQDGGRNSPLHF. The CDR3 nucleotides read TGCGCCAGCAGCCAAGATGGGGGCCGGAATTCACCCCTCCACTTT.

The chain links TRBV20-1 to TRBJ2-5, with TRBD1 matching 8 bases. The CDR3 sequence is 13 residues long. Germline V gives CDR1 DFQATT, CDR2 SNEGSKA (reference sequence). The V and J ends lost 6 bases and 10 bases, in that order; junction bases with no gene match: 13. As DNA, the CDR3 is TGCAGTGCATCAACAGGGGGACCAAGAGTCCAGTACTTC. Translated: CSASTGGPRVQYF.

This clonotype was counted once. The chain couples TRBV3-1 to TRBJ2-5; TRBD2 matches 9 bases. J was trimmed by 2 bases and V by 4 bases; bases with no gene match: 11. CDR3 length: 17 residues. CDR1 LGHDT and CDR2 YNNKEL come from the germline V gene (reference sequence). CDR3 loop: CASSRRSGGWVQETQYF. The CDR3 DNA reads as TGTGCCAGCAGCCGGAGAAGCGGGGGGTGGGTACAAGAGACCCAGTACTTC.

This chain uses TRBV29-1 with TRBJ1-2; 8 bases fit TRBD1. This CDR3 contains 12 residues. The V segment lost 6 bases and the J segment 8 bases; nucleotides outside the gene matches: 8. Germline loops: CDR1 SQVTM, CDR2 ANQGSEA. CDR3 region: CSVPQGAHGYTF. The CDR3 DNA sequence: TGCAGCGTGCCTCAGGGGGCGCACGGCTACACCTTC.

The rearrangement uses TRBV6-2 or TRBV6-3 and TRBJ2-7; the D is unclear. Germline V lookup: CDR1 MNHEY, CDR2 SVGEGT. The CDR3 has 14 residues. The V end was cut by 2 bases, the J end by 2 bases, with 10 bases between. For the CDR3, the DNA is TGTGCCAGCAGTTACGAAGGGAAACCCTACGAGCAGTACTTC. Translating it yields CASSYEGKPYEQYF.

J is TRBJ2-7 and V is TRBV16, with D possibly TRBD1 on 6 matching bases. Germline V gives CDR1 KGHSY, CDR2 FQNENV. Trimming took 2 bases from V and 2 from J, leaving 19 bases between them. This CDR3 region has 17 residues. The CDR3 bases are TGTGCCAGCAGCCAAAGATTCGGACAGTCCCGCGCCTACGAGCAGTACTTC. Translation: CASSQRFGQSRAYEQYF.

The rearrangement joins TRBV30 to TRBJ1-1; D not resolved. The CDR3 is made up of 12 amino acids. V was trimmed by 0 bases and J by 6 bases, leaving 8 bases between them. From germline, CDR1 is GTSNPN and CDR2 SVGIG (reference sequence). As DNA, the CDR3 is TGTGCCTGGAGTGTAATGGGAGCTGAAGCTTTCTTT. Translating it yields CAWSVMGAEAFF.

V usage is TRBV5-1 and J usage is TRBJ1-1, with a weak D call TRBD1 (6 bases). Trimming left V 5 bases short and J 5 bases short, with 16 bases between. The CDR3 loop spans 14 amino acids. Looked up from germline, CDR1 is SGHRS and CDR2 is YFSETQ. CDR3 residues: CASRLRQVETEAFF. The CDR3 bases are TGCGCCAGCAGGCTGCGACAGGTGGAAACTGAAGCTTTCTTT.

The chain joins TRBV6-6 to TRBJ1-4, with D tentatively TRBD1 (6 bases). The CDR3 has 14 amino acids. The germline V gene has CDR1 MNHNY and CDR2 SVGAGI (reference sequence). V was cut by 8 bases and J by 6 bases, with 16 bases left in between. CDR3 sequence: CASEGRAGDEKLFF. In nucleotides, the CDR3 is TGTGCCAGCGAAGGTCGGGCAGGGGATGAAAAACTGTTTTTT.

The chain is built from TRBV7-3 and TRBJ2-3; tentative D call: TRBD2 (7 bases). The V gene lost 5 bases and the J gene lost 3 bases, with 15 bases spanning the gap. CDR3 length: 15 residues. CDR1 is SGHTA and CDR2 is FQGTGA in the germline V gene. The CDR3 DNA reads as TGTGCCAGCAGCCGCACGGGGGGCCGGACAGATACGCAGTATTTT. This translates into CASSRTGGRTDTQYF.

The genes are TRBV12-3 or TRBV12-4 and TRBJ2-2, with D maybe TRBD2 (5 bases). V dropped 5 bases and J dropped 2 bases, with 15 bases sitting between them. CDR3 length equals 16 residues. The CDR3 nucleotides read TGTGCCAGCAGTCTCCTAACCCGGGGAAACACCGGGGAGCTGTTTTTT. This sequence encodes CASSLLTRGNTGELFF.